These 5 T cell receptor beta chains came from one sample sequenced in a study of T-cell memory formation after mild COVID-19. TCRdb recomputed calls from the 5' RACE reads with MiXCR, one row per CDR3 protein. The table includes 500,000 to 650,000 distinct CDR3 sequences, approximately 21% detected once. The material sequenced was PBMCs or a T cell subset sorted from them (not recorded which). The receptors shown here come from an adult woman who had mild COVID-19 (a few samples of this study predate the infection). Cell type and time point are not known.

This rearrangement joins TRBV6-1 to TRBJ1-6; D possibly corresponds to TRBD1 (6 bases). The CDR3 covers 15 residues. Germline assignment: CDR1 MNHNS and CDR2 SASEGT. V lost 3 bases and J lost 10, with 16 bases in between. CDR3 in DNA: TGTGCCAGCAGTGAGGACAGCAACCCCATCTCACCCCTCCACTTT. It encodes CASSEDSNPISPLHF.

This clonotype was recorded a few times. This chain links TRBV6-5 with TRBJ1-6, with D possibly being TRBD1 (5 bases). Trimming left V 4 bases short and J 4 bases short, with 14 bases between. This CDR3 is built from 16 residues. Germline CDR1 is MNHEY and CDR2 is SVGAGI. The CDR3 protein is CASSFGGSRYNSPLHF. DNA of the CDR3: TGTGCCAGCAGTTTCGGGGGGTCCCGATATAATTCACCCCTCCACTTT.

This clonotype was seen a handful of times. The J gene is TRBJ1-4, the V gene TRBV20-1; no clear D. Between the trimmed V and J ends, which lost 3 bases and 0 bases, there was a span of 11 bases. There are 15 residues in the CDR3. From germline, CDR1 is DFQATT and CDR2 SNEGSKA (reference sequence). CDR3 nucleotides: TGCAGTGCTAGCGGCGAAGACGCAACTAATGAAAAACTGTTTTTT. This sequence encodes CSASGEDATNEKLFF.

This clonotype was seen a handful of times. V usage is TRBV29-1 and J usage is TRBJ2-2; no clear D gene. V was shortened by 7 bases and J by 3 bases, with 15 bases between the two germline ends. The length of the CDR3 is 14 residues. Germline V lookup: CDR1 SQVTM, CDR2 ANQGSEA. CDR3 sequence reads: CSGSPGTHTGELFF. The DNA for the CDR3 is TGCAGCGGCAGTCCGGGTACCCACACCGGGGAGCTGTTTTTT.

This clonotype was observed at least ten times. For the CDR3, the DNA is TGTGCCAGCAGCCACGGGGCCAGCTCTGGAAACACCATATATTTT. Translated, it gives CASSHGASSGNTIYF. The gene calls are TRBV7-2 and TRBJ1-3, with D possibly matching TRBD1 (5 bases). The germline gives CDR1 SGHTA, CDR2 FQGNSA. CDR3 length: 15 amino acids. Trimming left V 5 bases short and J 0 bases short, with 11 bases between.